This T cell receptor (beta chain) derives from a study of post-analysis software for immune sequencing data. As for the study in general: Both relapsing-remitting and secondary progressive multiple sclerosis featured among the disease courses, as did progressive-relapsing multiple sclerosis.

A word on this clonotype: The antigen is unknown.

cDNA libraries of TCR beta carried unique molecular identifiers. Input amounts of about 0.95 to 10 million T cells were used. These gave some 500,000 cDNA molecules, so each molecule approximated one T cell. TCRdb independently ran MiXCR on the PCR reads; one entry per CDR3 protein. The data contain around 770,000 distinct CDR3 sequences, 46% of them singletons. The length of the CDR3 is 15 residues. V lost 2 bases and J 5 bases, leaving 13 bases between the germline ends. Study-wide results and limits: There was significantly lower normalized Chao1 diversity in multiple sclerosis patients than in controls. With TRBV5-6, TRBV5-1 and TRBV20-1 included, about five TRBV segments were more frequent in patients than in controls.

This clonotype was obtained from a girl between 10 and 17 years old with multiple sclerosis. Sequenced material: blood. The chain combines TRBV12-3 or TRBV12-4 with TRBJ2-1; D is undetermined. As DNA, the CDR3 is TGTGCCAGCAGTTTACGGGCGGTTTTGGACAATGAGCAGTTCTTC. Translating it yields CASSLRAVLDNEQFF.